Sequencing of this TCR beta chain was carried out in a study of blood T cell repertoires in COVID-19 (dated by TCRdb to about 2020). Background on the whole study: The collaborator samples originated in the United States, Italy and Spain and spanned the acute and convalescent phases of COVID-19. Subjects who had been exposed to COVID-19, were actively infected with it, or had recovered from it provided the deeply sampled blood TCRbeta repertoires that made up the dataset. The samples were drawn from two sources: the first 160 participants of the ongoing ImmuneRACE study, and some 1,300 subjects contributed by 6 global collaborators. Where HLA class I and class II types were available, the types were taken from metadata supplied by the sample provider, not from assay-based typing. Sample metadata almost always included a de-identified subject ID, COVID-19 status, age in years and sex. The prospective study material was composed of cDNA or gDNA derived from T cells, B-cell-depleted T cells, or PBMCs. The repertoires were made available in a free public database intended to serve as a resource for research on the immune response to SARS-CoV-2.

TCRbeta CDR3 regions were amplified from genomic DNA by means of the immunoSEQ Assay, a bias-controlled multiplex PCR. Per the authors' processing: The number of nucleated cells in each sample was estimated from the amplification of reference gene primers within the assay. To quantify the absolute abundance of each unique TCRbeta CDR3 rearrangement, sequence reads were collapsed and filtered. For each sample, productive Simpson clonality was calculated as the square root of Simpson's diversity index over productive rearrangements. TCRdb took this table from immuneACCESS and kept in-frame rearrangements with V and J called. Such tables lack part of the clones; where checked against another copy, unresolved V genes explain under half of the gap, and the rest is unexplained. D and trimming were read from the DNA, whereas the V and J calls and clone size are those reported in that table. This sample holds about 140,000 clones; around 87% were observed only once. Jointly, the top ten make up 35% to 40% of the sample.

Remarks on this clone: It lacks a known antigen. Base qualities are not at hand, and no much larger clone is one base apart.

Summary of the overall study and its limitations: The quantity of clinical and demographic metadata differed by source and by participant and was supplied without curation.

Trimming costs V 2 bases and J 3 bases, and their ends lie 8 bases apart. Taken from cysteine to phenylalanine, the CDR3 has 13 residues. CDR3 DNA only is kept here, 39 bases in frame from base 1. According to the germline V gene (reference sequence), CDR1 reads LGHDT and CDR2 reads YNNKEL. A second Seattle source provided samples from volunteer blood donors who had recovered from COVID-19. Each collaborating institution followed its own protocols to collect whole blood in K2EDTA tubes. For TCRbeta analysis, collaborators shipped samples as frozen whole blood, isolated PBMCs, or DNA extracted from either of those sample types.

The TCR was taken from a man aged 50 to 59 who had recovered from COVID-19. Rearrangement joined TRBV3-1 (or the pseudogene TRBV3-2) to TRBJ2-7; no D gene call is confident. Sequencing was performed on peripheral blood. The CDR3 sequence is CASSQLESYEQYF. The DNA sequence follows: TGTGCCAGCAGCCAATTAGAAAGCTACGAGCAGTACTTC.